These T cell receptor beta chains were read from a single sample in a study of neoadjuvant anti-PD-1 for oral cavity cancer. Generated by immunoSEQ multiplex PCR, the TCRdb table keeps only in-frame clones and is missing some. Here the sample spans 15,000 to 20,000 clones, around three quarters being singletons. The sample here was PBMCs, taken before nivolumab (anti-PD-1) treatment. These receptors originate from a person aged 40 to 85 with oral cavity squamous cell carcinoma. CDR3s include the opening cysteine and the closing phenylalanine or tryptophan. A D gene is named only where the DNA matches it firmly. Size is stated for part of the rows, as once, few or many counts, or as a class when the clone is expanded.

>-|TRBV29-1|-|13|TRBJ2-5
CSGQTPPPETQYF
TGCAGCGGGCAGACACCTCCCCCGGAGACCCAGTACTTC
>-|TRBV9|-|17|TRBJ1-3
CASSSWVGRSSGNTIYF
TGTGCCAGCAGCTCTTGGGTGGGCAGGTCCTCTGGAAACACCATATATTTT
>-|TRBV5-1|-|16|TRBJ2-2
CASSLDSYANTGELFF
TGCGCCAGCAGCTTGGACAGCTACGCGAACACCGGGGAGCTGTTTTTT
>-|TRBV27|-|16|TRBJ2-5
CASSLRGWGETETQYF
TGTGCCAGCAGTTTGAGGGGGTGGGGAGAGACGGAGACCCAGTACTTC
>-|TRBV5-6|-|14|TRBJ2-7
CASSITRVSYEQYF
TGTGCCAGCAGCATCACCCGGGTCAGCTACGAGCAGTACTTC
>-|TRBV28|TRBD2|13|TRBJ2-7
CAGARTSGYEQYF
TGTGCCGGGGCGAGGACTAGCGGATACGAGCAGTACTTC
>-|TRBV6-5|-|13|TRBJ2-7
CASSKQGSYEQYF
TGTGCCAGCAGCAAACAGGGTTCCTACGAGCAGTACTTC
>-|TRBV5-1|TRBD2|17|TRBJ2-1
CASSYSGTSGSYNEQFF
TGCGCCAGCAGCTATTCCGGGACTAGCGGCTCCTACAATGAGCAGTTCTTC
>-|TRBV6-1|-|13|TRBJ2-1
CASSEYTYNEQFF
TGTGCCAGCAGTGAGTATACCTACAATGAGCAGTTCTTC
>-|TRBV19|-|15|TRBJ1-5
CASSISGTTGQPQHF
TGTGCCAGTAGTATTAGTGGTACCACGGGTCAGCCCCAGCATTTT
>-|TRBV6-5|-|14|TRBJ1-1
CASRTLTGGEKAFF
TGTGCCAGCAGGACCCTGACAGGCGGGGAAAAAGCTTTCTTT
>few|TRBV7-6|TRBD1|14|TRBJ1-2
CASSLGAGGKGYTF
TGTGCCAGCAGCCTGGGGGCAGGGGGCAAAGGCTACACCTTC
>-|TRBV5-1|-|16|TRBJ2-1
CASSERLVGGYNEQFF
TGCGCCAGCAGCGAGAGACTAGTGGGAGGTTACAATGAGCAGTTCTTC
>-|TRBV20-1|-|11|TRBJ1-2
CSASGGYGYTF
TGCAGTGCCTCGGGGGGCTATGGCTACACCTTC
>-|TRBV2|-|13|TRBJ2-7
CASSSVGDIWQYF
TGTGCCAGCAGTTCCGTCGGGGACATCTGGCAGTACTTC
>-|TRBV6-5|TRBD2|15|TRBJ2-5
CASSSGLAGEETQYF
TGTGCCAGCAGTTCGGGACTAGCGGGAGAAGAGACCCAGTACTTC
>-|TRBV7-6|TRBD1|15|TRBJ2-7
CASSLTDRGTYEQYF
TGTGCCAGCAGCTTAACGGACAGGGGGACCTACGAGCAGTACTTC
>-|TRBV7-3|-|12|TRBJ2-1
CASSEETSEQFF
TGTGCCAGCAGCGAAGAAACCAGTGAGCAGTTCTTC
>-|TRBV7-8|-|11|TRBJ2-5
CASSDPNTQYF
TGTGCCAGCAGCGACCCAAACACCCAGTACTTC
>-|TRBV11-2|TRBD1|15|TRBJ2-1
CASSPSEDRGNEQFF
TGTGCCAGCAGCCCGAGTGAGGACAGGGGCAATGAGCAGTTCTTC
>-|TRBV9|-|15|TRBJ2-3
CASSAAGMLTDTQYF
TGTGCCAGCAGCGCCGCCGGGATGTTGACAGATACGCAGTATTTT
>-|TRBV28|TRBD2|15|TRBJ2-7
CASSLVAGASYEQYF
TGTGCCAGCAGTTTAGTAGCGGGAGCGAGCTACGAGCAGTACTTC
>-|TRBV11-2|-|12|TRBJ2-5
CASSFHGETQYF
TGTGCCAGCAGCTTTCATGGAGAGACCCAGTACTTC
>-|TRBV6-6|TRBD1|15|TRBJ1-4
CASSYSTGGSEKLFF
TGTGCCAGCAGTTATTCAACAGGGGGCAGTGAAAAACTGTTTTTT
>-|TRBV6-1|-|14|TRBJ1-4
CASTAGATNEKLFF
TGTGCCAGCACCGCGGGGGCAACTAATGAAAAACTGTTTTTT
>-|TRBV21-1|-|16|TRBJ2-7
CASSKASGTETYEQYF
TGTGCCAGCAGCAAAGCCTCCGGGACAGAGACCTACGAGCAGTACTTC
>-|TRBV2|TRBD1|14|TRBJ2-7
CASSEDRGLYEQYF
TGTGCCAGCAGCGAGGACAGGGGGCTCTACGAGCAGTACTTC
>few|TRBV10-3|-|11|TRBJ1-1
CAIREATEAFF
TGTGCCATCAGGGAGGCCACTGAAGCTTTCTTT
>-|TRBV14|-|13|TRBJ2-5
CASSQWGAQTQYF
TGTGCCAGCAGCCAATGGGGGGCGCAGACCCAGTACTTC
>-|TRBV29-1|TRBD2|16|TRBJ2-1
CSVGRPAGISYNEQFF
TGCAGCGTGGGTCGACCAGCGGGAATCTCCTACAATGAGCAGTTCTTC
>-|TRBV28|-|15|TRBJ2-7
CASSLGGSVNYEQYF
TGTGCCAGCAGTCTCGGTGGGTCGGTGAACTACGAGCAGTACTTC
>-|TRBV6-5|-|13|TRBJ2-2
CASSSWVTGELFF
TGTGCCAGCAGTTCATGGGTCACCGGGGAGCTGTTTTTT
>once|TRBV12-5|TRBD2|15|TRBJ2-1
CASGLNLAGENEQFF
TGTGCTAGTGGTTTGAACCTAGCGGGAGAAAATGAGCAGTTCTTC
>once|TRBV19|-|14|TRBJ2-1
CASSNLPPKSEQFF
TGTGCCAGTAGCAACCTCCCCCCCAAGAGTGAGCAGTTCTTC
>-|TRBV4-2|-|14|TRBJ2-1
CASSQEGAYNEQFF
TGTGCCAGCAGCCAAGAAGGGGCCTACAATGAGCAGTTCTTC
>-|TRBV6-5|-|13|TRBJ2-1
CASSYSRNNEQFF
TGTGCCAGCAGTTACAGCAGAAACAATGAGCAGTTCTTC
>-|TRBV30|-|11|TRBJ2-5
CAWSVRETQYF
TGTGCCTGGAGTGTACGGGAGACCCAGTACTTC
>-|TRBV19|TRBD2|17|TRBJ2-6
CASSTVAGSSGANVLTF
TGTGCCAGTAGTACGGTAGCGGGGTCCTCTGGGGCCAACGTCCTGACTTTC
>-|TRBV6-5|TRBD1|14|TRBJ1-4
CASSYSGTVEKLFF
TGTGCCAGCAGTTACTCCGGGACAGTGGAAAAACTGTTTTTT
>once|TRBV4-1|TRBD1|19|TRBJ1-1
CASSPVGVTGGVMATEAFF
TGCGCCAGCAGCCCTGTGGGTGTGACAGGGGGCGTTATGGCCACTGAAGCTTTCTTT
>-|TRBV28|TRBD1|15|TRBJ1-2
CASRERDRANYGYTF
TGTGCCAGCAGAGAGCGGGACAGGGCAAACTATGGCTACACCTTC
>-|TRBV30|TRBD1|15|TRBJ1-5
CAWSVRDRANQPQHF
TGTGCCTGGAGTGTCCGGGACAGAGCTAATCAGCCCCAGCATTTT
>few|TRBV27|TRBD1|15|TRBJ1-5
CASSLGTGGDWPQHF
TGTGCCAGCAGTCTCGGGACAGGGGGTGATTGGCCCCAGCATTTT
>-|TRBV5-1|TRBD2|15|TRBJ2-1
CASSPTSGTIYEQFF
TGCGCCAGCAGCCCGACTAGCGGGACGATCTATGAGCAGTTCTTC
>-|TRBV9|-|13|TRBJ2-5
CASSVGEQETQYF
TGTGCCAGCAGCGTGGGGGAACAAGAGACCCAGTACTTC
>-|TRBV11-3|-|12|TRBJ2-7
CASSLGGHEQYF
TGTGCCAGCAGCTTAGGGGGGCACGAGCAGTACTTC
>-|TRBV2|TRBD1|15|TRBJ2-2
CASTLGQGNTGELFF
TGTGCCAGCACTTTGGGACAGGGGAACACCGGGGAGCTGTTTTTT
>-|TRBV9|-|14|TRBJ2-5
CASSPNDMAETQYF
TGTGCCAGCAGCCCTAATGATATGGCGGAGACCCAGTACTTC
>-|TRBV6-1|TRBD2|14|TRBJ2-7
CASSDSGRADEQYF
TGTGCCAGCAGTGACAGCGGGAGGGCCGACGAGCAGTACTTC
>-|TRBV18|-|14|TRBJ2-3
CASSPDSLTDTQYF
TGTGCCAGCTCACCCGACAGCCTTACAGATACGCAGTATTTT
>-|TRBV2|TRBD2|14|TRBJ2-7
CASSEALAGVGQYF
TGTGCCAGCAGTGAAGCTCTAGCGGGAGTGGGACAGTACTTC
>few|TRBV18|TRBD1|15|TRBJ2-1
CASSPQTGRNNEQFF
TGTGCCAGCTCACCGCAGACAGGGAGAAACAATGAGCAGTTCTTC
>few|TRBV6-5|-|15|TRBJ2-3
CASSRTGFSTDTQYF
TGTGCCAGCAGCCGAACCGGGTTTAGCACAGATACGCAGTATTTT
>-|TRBV6-5|TRBD1|15|TRBJ2-7
CASRMGQGISYEQYF
TGTGCCAGCAGGATGGGACAGGGGATCTCCTACGAGCAGTACTTC
>-|TRBV10-1|-|16|TRBJ2-1
CASTKDRTGVGNEQFF
TGCGCCAGCACCAAGGACAGAACAGGCGTGGGCAATGAGCAGTTCTTC
>-|TRBV5-1|-|15|TRBJ1-5
CASSVSGVSNQPQHF
TGCGCCAGCAGCGTCTCAGGGGTGAGCAATCAGCCCCAGCATTTT
>-|TRBV28|TRBD1|17|TRBJ1-1
CASRNRDRAYTNTEAFF
TGTGCCAGCAGGAACCGGGACAGGGCCTATACGAACACTGAAGCTTTCTTT
>-|TRBV25-1|-|15|TRBJ2-7
CASSSANRGSYEQYF
TGTGCCAGCAGTAGCGCTAACCGGGGCTCCTACGAGCAGTACTTC
>-|TRBV30|TRBD1|14|TRBJ2-2
CASNRGQTTGELFF
TGTGCCTCGAATCGGGGACAGACCACCGGGGAGCTGTTTTTT